This T cell receptor (beta chain) was sequenced during a study of blood T cell repertoires in COVID-19. Germline CDR1 and CDR2: SNHLY and FYNNEI. The length of the CDR3 is 14 residues. Germline trimming cut 4 bases from V and 9 bases from J; bases unmatched to any gene: 12. Profiled with immunoSEQ multiplex PCR; TCRdb holds only in-frame clones, not every one. The sample shows around 200,000 clones, roughly 75% of them seen only once. The sequenced sample consisted of peripheral blood. J is TRBJ2-7 and V is TRBV2; 7 nucleotides agree with TRBD2. This clonotype was obtained from an older woman with acute or convalescent COVID-19. The CDR3 bases are TGTGCCAGCAGTGTTCCTAGCGGAGGGGACGTGCAGTACTTC. It translates to CASSVPSGGDVQYF.